These T cell receptor beta chains were read from a single sample in a study of human T cells and chemical hapten exposure. TCRdb itself ran the RACE reads through MiXCR, one entry per CDR3 protein. Of about 57,000 distinct CDR3 sequences listed, about 9.3% were seen once; the top ten hold roughly 15%. The input for sequencing was whole blood, taken in connection with sensitization to the hapten diphenylcyclopropenone (DPC). All receptors derive from a woman between 35 and 50 years old with alopecia areata. Some clones in this sample may be carry-over from other donors' samples. The CDR3 runs from the conserved cysteine through the conserved F or W. D genes are given only for firm matches. Only part of the rows carry a size: once, few, many, or a class if the clone is expanded.

j_call d_call v_call cdr3_length clone_size cdr3_nt cdr3_aa
TRBJ2-1 NA TRBV7-6 13 NA TGTGCCAGCAGATCAGCCCCGGACAATGAGCAGTTCTTC CASRSAPDNEQFF
TRBJ2-1 NA TRBV3-1 12 many TGTGCCAGCAGCCAGCTCGCATCGGAGCAGTTCTTC CASSQLASEQFF
TRBJ1-1 NA TRBV30 13 many TGTGCCGCACAGGCCCGGGGGAACACTGAAGCTTTCTTT CAAQARGNTEAFF
TRBJ2-1 NA TRBV7-9 15 many TGTGCCACCTACTCCACAGGGCCACTCTACAATGAGCAGTTCTTC CATYSTGPLYNEQFF
TRBJ2-2 NA TRBV25-1 16 many TGTGCCAGCAGGGGCGTCGAGACAGCGAACACCGGGGAGCTGTTTTTT CASRGVETANTGELFF
TRBJ2-3 NA TRBV7-6 14 few TGTGCCAGCAGCCCCATTCTCAACACAGATACGCAGTATTTT CASSPILNTDTQYF
TRBJ1-6 TRBD1 TRBV4-1 16 many TGCGCCAGCAGCCAAAACCCGGGACAGGGGGGTTCACCCCTCCACTTT CASSQNPGQGGSPLHF
TRBJ1-2 NA TRBV20-1 12 many TGCAGTGCTAGCCCCGCTCGGCAGACCTACACCTTC CSASPARQTYTF
TRBJ1-2 TRBD1 TRBV7-9 14 many TGTGCCAGCAGCTTAGACGGGACAGGGGGAGGCTACACCTTC CASSLDGTGGGYTF
TRBJ1-1 NA TRBV6-6 15 few TGTGCCAGCATCAACCGGGACACGATGAACACTGAAGCTTTCTTT CASINRDTMNTEAFF
TRBJ1-5 TRBD1 TRBV19 14 many TGTGCCACCCGGGACAGTGACTTCAATCAGCCCCAGCATTTT CATRDSDFNQPQHF
TRBJ2-5 NA TRBV2 14 few TGTGCCAGCAGTGAAAACTTCCTCCAAGAGACCCAGTACTTC CASSENFLQETQYF
TRBJ1-1 NA TRBV4-2 15 many TGTGCCAGCAGCCAAGATAGCGCCATGAACACTGAAGCTTTCTTT CASSQDSAMNTEAFF
TRBJ1-1 NA TRBV7-6 13 many TGTGCCAGCAGCTTATGGGTGAACACTGAAGCTTTCTTT CASSLWVNTEAFF
TRBJ2-1 NA TRBV6-8 14 NA TGTGCCAGCTTCGTACGCCGGACCTTGAATGAGCAGTTCTTC CASFVRRTLNEQFF
TRBJ1-5 NA TRBV10-3 14 few TGTGCCATCAGTGAGTCGGCAGCCAATCAGCCCCAGCATTTT CAISESAANQPQHF
TRBJ2-1 TRBD2 TRBV29-1 13 many TGCAGCGGAAAGTCCACTAGCGAGAGGGAGCAGTTCTTC CSGKSTSEREQFF
TRBJ1-5 NA TRBV20-1 16 few TGCAGTGCTAGAGATTCTTTGAATGGGGACGGTCAGCCCCAGCATTTT CSARDSLNGDGQPQHF
TRBJ1-1 NA TRBV12-3/TRBV12-4 13 many TGTGCCAGCAGTTTATTGGAATCCACTGAAGCTTTCTTT CASSLLESTEAFF
TRBJ1-5 NA TRBV20-1 14 many TGCAGTGCTAGGGCGGCGGGGGAGAATCAGCCCCAGCATTTT CSARAAGENQPQHF
TRBJ2-5 NA TRBV6-2/TRBV6-3 13 medium-sized TGTGCCAGCTCACGGGGGTTCCAAGAGACCCAGTACTTC CASSRGFQETQYF
TRBJ2-7 TRBD1 TRBV4-3 15 many TGCGCCAGCAGCCAAGAGAGGACAGGGACCTACGAGCAGTACTTC CASSQERTGTYEQYF
TRBJ2-2 TRBD1 TRBV7-9 17 many TGTGCCAGCACCCAAACCGGGACAGGGGTGAACACCGGGGAGCTGTTTTTT CASTQTGTGVNTGELFF
TRBJ1-1 TRBD1 TRBV5-6 16 many TGTGCCAGCAGGGGGGACAGGGTTGCCATGAACACTGAAGCTTTCTTT CASRGDRVAMNTEAFF
TRBJ1-1 NA TRBV5-4 15 many TGTGCCAGCAGCTTGGTGCCGGGGTGGAACACTGAAGCTTTCTTT CASSLVPGWNTEAFF
TRBJ2-7 TRBD1 TRBV12-3/TRBV12-4 14 many TGTGCCAGCAGAATACAGGGGAAAAGCTACGAGCAGTACTTC CASRIQGKSYEQYF
TRBJ2-2 TRBD2 TRBV7-9 16 many TGTGCCAGCAGCTTAATGGCGGGGGGGCCCACCGGGGAGCTGTTTTTT CASSLMAGGPTGELFF
TRBJ2-3 NA TRBV4-1 15 NA TGCGCCAGCAGCCAAGCGAACAAATACACAGATACGCAGTATTTT CASSQANKYTDTQYF